This entry concerns a single TCR beta chain. By sample share, this clonotype is medium-sized (0.01 to 0.1%). Its antigen is still unknown. The sample holds no much larger clone one base away, and base qualities are not on file. Library creation used 5' RACE. The instrument given in TCRdb is NextSeq 500. To allow correction of PCR and sequencing errors, the TCR library protocol tagged every TCR cDNA molecule with a unique molecular identifier. For the original study's pipeline: TCR identification, UMI-based error correction and CDR3 extraction were all carried out with Decombinator tools. Expanded TCRs were defined as those above a frequency of 2 per 1,000, corresponding to the top 1% of the tumor frequency distribution. Renyi diversity was computed with the R vegan package after each repertoire had been subsampled 100 times to 5,000 TCRs. CDR3 similarity networks were built from amino acid triplet string-kernel similarity, connecting CDR3s with pairwise similarity above 0.82. The public reads were reprocessed in TCRdb via fastp at Q25 and MiXCR, keeping in-frame beta chains. Every entry covers one CDR3 protein and lists the most common genes and DNA from its rows. These V and J calls derive from TCRdb rather than the authors' analysis. This sample comprises over a thousand distinct CDR3 sequences, less than 15% of them detected only once. The top ten hold roughly 17% of the sample.

In the germline V gene, CDR1 corresponds to SGHDT and CDR2 to YYEEEE. Relative to germline, V is 0 bases shorter and J is 5 bases shorter, with 14 bases between their ends. The CDR3 holds 15 amino acids from the cysteine to the phenylalanine. Only the CDR3 portion is preserved as DNA: 45 bases, with reading frame beginning at the first base. This sample was included in a study of spatial heterogeneity in lung cancer (dated by TCRdb to about 2019). Concerning the study at large: More beta-chain than alpha-chain transcripts were consistently detected, likely reflecting higher beta-chain transcript abundance. TCR repertoire features were related to nonsynonymous mutation counts determined by whole-exome sequencing of tumor tissue. In the raw uncorrected reads, each unique combination of TCR and UMI appeared more than ten times on average. Both alpha and beta chains were TCR-sequenced in around 220 tumor regions, around 64 matched nontumor lung samples and roughly 50 PBMC samples obtained at surgery. The study quantitatively compared TCR alpha and beta repertoires across multiple tumor regions, matched nontumor lung and blood in non-small cell lung cancer.

The time point tag for this specimen amounts to: sample taken at primary tumor resection. Donors were some 67 patients with early-stage, untreated non-small cell lung cancer from the lung TRACERx cohort. Without any cell sorting, TCR sequencing was performed on whole RNA extracted either from tumor and nontumor lung tissue or from cryopreserved PBMC samples. Patients were selected for TCR sequencing only if sufficient RNA was available from at least two tumor regions. Before selection, tumor and adjacent nontumor lung specimens were reviewed by a lung pathologist. Points the paper makes about the study in general: Confirming at a functional level the hypothesis that regional TCRs recognize regional mutations was considered to require additional single-cell paired TCR alpha and beta sequencing.

The receptor was isolated from a male donor with early-stage non-small cell lung cancer. Here the sequenced sample was normal lung tissue next to the tumor, taken at surgery. This receptor chain uses TRBV5-6 and TRBJ2-5, with a weak D call of TRBD1 (5 bases match). CDR3 sequence: CASSLDIGADETQYF. The DNA sequence is TGTGCCAGCAGCTTGGATATTGGGGCGGATGAGACCCAGTACTTC.